This T cell receptor beta chain was identified in a study of pediatric ulcerative colitis. General study findings and limits: Clonal expansions reduced rectal repertoire diversity in acute severe colitis.

This CDR3 contains 16 residues. Germline CDR1 is SGHAT and CDR2 is FQNNGV. Between the trimmed V and J ends, which lost 5 bases and 1 base, there was a span of 18 bases. This clone appeared a few times. No antigen is known for it. Rectal tissue came from one to two pinch biopsies taken at colonoscopy. Ulcerative colitis patients received no immunosuppressive medication before the diagnostic colonoscopy. TCRdb's table, derived via immunoSEQ multiplex PCR, lists solely in-frame clones and lacks some. The table records roughly 25,000 clones, 55% to 85% of them present only once. The chain has TRBV11-2 and TRBJ2-7; D might be TRBD1 (5 bases). Sequenced: gut tissue. This TCR came from a boy between 10 and 17 years old with severe ulcerative colitis. CDR3 loop: CASSPRGRASSYEQYF. As DNA, the CDR3 is TGTGCCAGCAGCCCTAGGGGCCGGGCCTCTTCCTACGAGCAGTACTTC.